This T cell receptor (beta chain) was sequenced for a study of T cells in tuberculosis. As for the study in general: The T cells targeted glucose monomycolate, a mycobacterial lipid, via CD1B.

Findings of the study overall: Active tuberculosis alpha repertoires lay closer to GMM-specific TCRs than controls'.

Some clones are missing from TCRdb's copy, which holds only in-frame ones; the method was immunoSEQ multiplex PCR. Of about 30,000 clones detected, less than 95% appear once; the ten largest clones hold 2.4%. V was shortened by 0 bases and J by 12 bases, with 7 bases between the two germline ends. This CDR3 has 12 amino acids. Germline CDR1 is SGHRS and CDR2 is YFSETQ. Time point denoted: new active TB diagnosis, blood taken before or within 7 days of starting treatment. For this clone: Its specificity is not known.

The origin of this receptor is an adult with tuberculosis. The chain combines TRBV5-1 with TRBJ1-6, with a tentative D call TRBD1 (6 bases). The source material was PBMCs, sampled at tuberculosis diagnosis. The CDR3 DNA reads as TGCGCCAGCAGCTTGGACAGGGAACCCCTCCACTTT. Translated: CASSLDREPLHF.